The 16 T cell receptor beta chains below come from one sample, sequenced in a study of blood T cell repertoires in COVID-19. Assay used: immunoSEQ multiplex PCR; TCRdb lists only in-frame clones, some missing. Counted here are about 160,000 clones, roughly 90% occurring once; the ten biggest clones make up around 4.6%. The source material was peripheral blood. The source of these receptors is a man younger than 45 with COVID-19, enrolled during active disease.

This chain uses TRBV7-3 with TRBJ2-1, with a possible D match to TRBD1 (6 bases). Trimming shortened V by 1 base and J by 5 bases, and 9 bases separated the two germline ends. Germline assignment: CDR1 SGHTA and CDR2 FQGTGA. This CDR3 has 14 residues. The DNA of the CDR3 is TGTGCCAGCAGCTTAAGCAGGGGCCACAATGAGCAGTTCTTC. Residues: CASSLSRGHNEQFF.

This chain uses TRBV27 with TRBJ1-3, with D unresolved. The CDR3 spans 14 residues. The germline gives CDR1 MNHEY, CDR2 SMNVEV (reference sequence). V lost 5 bases and J 0 bases, leaving 8 bases between the germline ends. Written as DNA, the CDR3 is TGTGCCAGCAGTCAGTCGATCTCTGGAAACACCATATATTTT. It codes for CASSQSISGNTIYF.

The chain joins TRBV19 to TRBJ1-1; 8 bases agree with TRBD1. V lost 4 bases and J lost 0; bases outside the gene matches: 4. Germline loops: CDR1 LNHDA, CDR2 SQIVND (reference sequence). The CDR3 totals 15 residues. The CDR3 region is CASSTTGAMNTEAFF. The DNA for the CDR3 is TGTGCCAGTAGTACGACAGGGGCCATGAACACTGAAGCTTTCTTT.

This rearrangement joins TRBV30 to TRBJ2-2; 9 nucleotides line up with TRBD2. Looked up from germline, CDR1 is GTSNPN and CDR2 is SVGIG (reference sequence). This CDR3 comprises 15 residues. The V segment lost 4 bases and the J segment 5 bases; nucleotides outside the gene matches: 8. This chain's CDR3 is CAWTRREGGTGELFF. CDR3 DNA: TGTGCCTGGACTAGGCGGGAGGGGGGAACCGGGGAGCTGTTTTTT. The full variable domain, completed using reference TRBV30 and TRBJ2-2, is SQTIHQWPATLVQPVGSPLSLECTVEGTSNPNLYWYRQAAGRGLQLLFYSVGIGQISSEVPQNLSASRPQDRQFILSSKKLLLSDSGFYLCAWTRREGGTGELFFGEGSRLTVL.

The chain couples TRBV7-3 to TRBJ1-2, with D possibly matching TRBD1 (6 bases). Deletions cut 0 bases from V and 4 bases from J, with 12 bases between. This CDR3 is 15 amino acids long. Germline V gene sequence: CDR1 SGHTA, CDR2 FQGTGA. The CDR3 DNA follows: TGTGCCAGCAGCTTAACGGGACATACCGTCTATGGCTACACCTTC. As protein: CASSLTGHTVYGYTF.

This chain uses TRBV6-5 with TRBJ1-4, with 8 bases that match TRBD1. The CDR3 is 16 residues long. The V and J ends lost 3 bases and 4 bases, in that order; junction bases with no gene match: 7. Germline values: CDR1 MNHEY, CDR2 SVGAGI. CDR3 nucleotide sequence: TGTGCCAGCAGTTATGGGACAGGAGACTTTAATGAAAAACTGTTTTTT. It encodes CASSYGTGDFNEKLFF.

The J gene is TRBJ2-2, the V gene TRBV7-9, with D perhaps matching TRBD1 (5 bases). CDR1 is SEHNR, CDR2 FQNEAQ, per germline (reference sequence). This CDR3 contains 12 residues. The V and J ends lost 6 bases and 5 bases respectively, with 7 bases between them. In DNA form, the CDR3 reads TGTGCCAGCAGGGGGCAGACCGGGGAGCTGTTTTTT. Translated: CASRGQTGELFF.

The chain carries TRBV7-3 and TRBJ2-5, with 9 bases matching TRBD1. In germline, CDR1 is SGHTA, CDR2 FQGTGA. After removal of 3 bases from V and 1 base from J, the junction contained 3 bases not matched to a gene. CDR3 size: 15 residues. The CDR3 loop is CASSLGQGIQETQYF. The CDR3, as DNA: TGTGCCAGCAGCTTGGGACAGGGCATCCAAGAGACCCAGTACTTC.

The chain carries TRBV28 and TRBJ1-4; 7 bases are a match to TRBD1. V gave up 1 base and J gave up 4 bases; unmatched junction bases: 6. There are 16 residues in the CDR3. Germline-derived CDR1 and CDR2 are MDHEN and SYDVKM. CDR3 residues: CASSLFFRQGNEKLFF. The CDR3 region has the DNA TGTGCCAGCAGTTTATTCTTTCGACAGGGTAATGAAAAACTGTTTTTT.

The genes are TRBV7-9 and TRBJ2-1; D is possibly TRBD2 (6 bases). V shed 7 bases and J shed 1 base, with 17 bases lying between them. CDR1 and CDR2 (germline): SEHNR, FQNEAQ (reference sequence). The CDR3 length is 16 residues. This CDR3 is CASTQESGLSYNEQFF. As DNA, the CDR3 is TGTGCCAGCACCCAGGAAAGCGGGCTTTCCTACAATGAGCAGTTCTTC.

The chain uses TRBV28 and TRBJ2-7; 7 bases are shared with TRBD1. Germline V gives CDR1 MDHEN, CDR2 SYDVKM. J gave up 7 bases and V 3 bases, and 6 bases lay outside the gene matches. The CDR3 is made up of 13 amino acids. CDR3 in amino acids: CASSFGRGREQYF. DNA of the CDR3: TGTGCCAGCAGTTTCGGAAGGGGGCGGGAGCAGTACTTC.

The rearrangement uses TRBV12-3 or TRBV12-4 and TRBJ2-3; no firm D call. Trimming took 4 bases from V and 3 from J, leaving 8 bases between them. This CDR3 spans 13 amino acids. CDR3 DNA sequence: TGTGCCAGCAGTTCGCCCGGGACAGATACGCAGTATTTT. As protein: CASSSPGTDTQYF.

The rearrangement links TRBV5-6 to TRBJ1-6; D not certain. Trimming stripped 0 bases from V and 0 bases from J, with 7 bases between. This CDR3 comprises 16 residues. CDR1 SGHDT and CDR2 YYEEEE come from the germline V gene. The DNA of the CDR3 is TGTGCCAGCAGCTTGGTCGGGAGCTCCTATAATTCACCCCTCCACTTT. It specifies CASSLVGSSYNSPLHF.

The J gene is TRBJ2-1, the V gene TRBV28; TRBD2 matches 10 bases. The CDR3 totals 15 residues. The V and J ends lost 4 bases and 6 bases, in that order; junction bases with no gene match: 6. The germline V gene encodes CDR1 MDHEN and CDR2 SYDVKM. The CDR3 DNA reads as TGTGCCAGCAGTTCCGGGACTAGCGTTCCCAATGAGCAGTTCTTC. This encodes CASSSGTSVPNEQFF.

The rearrangement uses TRBV12-3 or TRBV12-4 and TRBJ1-3; D uncertain. The V end was cut by 6 bases, the J end by 0 bases, with 6 bases between. The CDR3 runs to 13 residues. CDR3 loop: CASSHSSGNTIYF. The CDR3 bases are TGTGCCAGCAGCCACAGCTCTGGAAACACCATATATTTT.

The V and J genes are TRBV9 and TRBJ1-6, with 9 bases identical to TRBD1. CDR3 length: 15 residues. Germline trimming cut 3 bases from V and 8 bases from J; bases unmatched to any gene: 6. Germline-derived CDR1 and CDR2 are SGDLS and YYNGEE. The CDR3 protein is CASSASGQGHSPLHF. In DNA, the CDR3 is TGTGCCAGCAGCGCTTCGGGACAGGGACATTCACCCCTCCACTTT.